These 2 T cell receptor beta chains originate from one sample sequenced in a study of T cell responses to AZD1222 COVID-19 vaccine. Data came from immunoSEQ multiplex PCR; TCRdb stores just in-frame clones and leaves some out. The table has around 60,000 clones, about 81% seen once; the top ten hold 20% to 30%. Here the sequenced sample was peripheral blood, taken 28 days after the second AZD1222 dose. These receptors were collected from an adult who received the AZD1222 COVID-19 vaccine.

The gene calls are TRBV7-8 and TRBJ2-5, with D uncertain. V lost 1 base and J 7 bases, leaving 16 bases between the germline ends. Germline-derived CDR1 and CDR2 are SGHVS and FQNEAQ. The CDR3 sequence is 15 residues long. CDR3 sequence (DNA): TGTGCCAGCAGCTTAGATGGGCAGGTCAAGAGGACCCAGTACTTC. This encodes CASSLDGQVKRTQYF.

This clone was observed a few times. The V and J genes are TRBV3-1 (or the pseudogene TRBV3-2) and TRBJ2-7; D call uncertain. This CDR3 is built from 13 residues. Deletions cut 4 bases from V and 4 bases from J, with 11 bases between. CDR1 is LGHDT and CDR2 is YNNKEL in the germline V gene (reference sequence). This CDR3 is CASSPRVSYEQYF. The CDR3 bases are TGTGCCAGCAGCCCCCGAGTCTCGTACGAGCAGTACTTC.